Reported below is one T cell receptor beta chain. The target antigen is unknown. The source of the sample is a study of STAT3 mutations in large granular lymphocyte leukemia. Study-wide results and limits: Every T-cell large granular lymphocyte leukemia patient had at least one immunodominant TCR beta clonotype.

Trimming took off 0 bases at V and 1 base at J, with 4 bases between the two ends. This CDR3 has 13 residues. Germline CDR1 SGDLS, CDR2 YYNGEE. Method: immunoSEQ multiplex PCR; TCRdb's copy keeps in-frame clones and lacks some. Of 30,000 to 45,000 clones listed, roughly 84% are singletons. The sequenced sample was PBMCs. The clonotype was recovered from a human donor with T large granular lymphocyte leukemia. Some clones in this sample may be carry-over from other donors' samples. The V gene is TRBV9, the J gene TRBJ1-1; D is uncertain. This chain's CDR3 is CASSVAGNTEAFF. The CDR3 DNA is TGTGCCAGCAGCGTAGCGGGGAACACTGAAGCTTTCTTT. Combining the CDR3 with reference TRBV9 and TRBJ1-1 gives the whole variable domain DSGVTQTPKHLITATGQRVTLRCSPRSGDLSVYWYQQSLDQGLQFLIQYYNGEERAKGNILERFSAQQFPDLHSELNLSSLELGDSALYFCASSVAGNTEAFFGQGTRLTVV.